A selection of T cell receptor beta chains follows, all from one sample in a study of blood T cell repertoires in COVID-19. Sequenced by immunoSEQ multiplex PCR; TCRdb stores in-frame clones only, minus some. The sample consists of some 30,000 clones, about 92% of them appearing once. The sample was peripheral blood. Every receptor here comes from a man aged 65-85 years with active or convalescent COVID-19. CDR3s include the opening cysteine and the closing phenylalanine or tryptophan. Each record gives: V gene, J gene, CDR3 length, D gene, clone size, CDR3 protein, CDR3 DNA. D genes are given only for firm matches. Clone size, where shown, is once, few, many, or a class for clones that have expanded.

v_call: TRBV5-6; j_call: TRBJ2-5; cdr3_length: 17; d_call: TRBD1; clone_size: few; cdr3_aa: CASSLGRRDRVQETQYF; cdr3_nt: TGTGCCAGCAGCTTGGGAAGGAGGGACAGGGTCCAAGAGACCCAGTACTTC
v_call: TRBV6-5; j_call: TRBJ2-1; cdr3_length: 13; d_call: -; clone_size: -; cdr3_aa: CASSYSLNNEQFF; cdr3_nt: TGTGCCAGCAGTTACTCTCTTAACAATGAGCAGTTCTTC
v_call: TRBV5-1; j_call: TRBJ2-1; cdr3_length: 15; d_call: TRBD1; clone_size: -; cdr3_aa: CASSPGQGDRNEQFF; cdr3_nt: TGCGCCAGCAGCCCAGGGCAGGGGGATAGGAATGAGCAGTTCTTC
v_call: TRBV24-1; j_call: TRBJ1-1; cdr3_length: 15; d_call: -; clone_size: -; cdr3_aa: CATSDAERAVPEAFF; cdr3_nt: TGTGCCACCAGTGATGCAGAAAGAGCGGTCCCTGAAGCTTTCTTT
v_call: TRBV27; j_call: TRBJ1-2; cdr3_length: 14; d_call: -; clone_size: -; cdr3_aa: CASSLRRGVYGYTF; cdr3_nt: TGTGCCAGCAGTTTACGCCGGGGTGTCTATGGCTACACCTTC
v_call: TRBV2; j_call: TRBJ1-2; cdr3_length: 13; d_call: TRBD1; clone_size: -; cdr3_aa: CASRDRERNGYTF; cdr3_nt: TGTGCCAGCAGGGACAGGGAACGGAATGGCTACACCTTC
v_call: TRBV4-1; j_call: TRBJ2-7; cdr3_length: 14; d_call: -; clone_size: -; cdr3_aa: CASSRLLDTYEQYF; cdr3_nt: TGCGCCAGCAGCCGATTACTAGATACCTACGAGCAGTACTTC
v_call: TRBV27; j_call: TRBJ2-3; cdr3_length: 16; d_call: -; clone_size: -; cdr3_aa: CASRSSLRGQTDTQYF; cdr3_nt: TGTGCCAGCAGGTCCTCCCTGCGGGGGCAAACAGATACGCAGTATTTT
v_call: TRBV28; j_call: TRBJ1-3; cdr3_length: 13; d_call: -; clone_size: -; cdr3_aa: CASSFISGNTIYF; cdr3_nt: TGTGCCAGCAGTTTCATCTCTGGAAACACCATATATTTT
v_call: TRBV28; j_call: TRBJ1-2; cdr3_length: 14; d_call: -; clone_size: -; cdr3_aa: CASSLGRDLYGYTF; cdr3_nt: TGTGCCAGCAGTTTAGGGCGGGATCTCTATGGCTACACCTTC
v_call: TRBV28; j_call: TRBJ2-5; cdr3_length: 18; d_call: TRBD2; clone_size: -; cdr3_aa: CASSLSRLAGVLQETQYF; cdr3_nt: TGTGCCAGCAGTTTATCTAGACTAGCGGGAGTACTCCAAGAGACCCAGTACTTC
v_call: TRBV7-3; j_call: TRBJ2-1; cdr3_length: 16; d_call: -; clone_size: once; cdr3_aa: CASSSSVVRGVDEQFF; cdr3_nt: TGTGCCAGCAGCTCGTCGGTGGTGCGCGGCGTCGATGAGCAGTTCTTC
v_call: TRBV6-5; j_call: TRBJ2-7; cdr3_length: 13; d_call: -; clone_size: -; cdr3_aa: CASRPGGNYEQYF; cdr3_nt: TGTGCCAGCAGGCCAGGTGGAAACTACGAGCAGTACTTC
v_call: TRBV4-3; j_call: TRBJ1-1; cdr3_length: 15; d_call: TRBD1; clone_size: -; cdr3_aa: CASSRPTGGDTEAFF; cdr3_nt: TGCGCCAGCAGCCGTCCGACAGGGGGAGACACTGAAGCTTTCTTT
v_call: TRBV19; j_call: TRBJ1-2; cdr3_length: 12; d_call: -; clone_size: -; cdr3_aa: CASQDRFYGYTF; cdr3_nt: TGTGCCAGTCAAGACAGATTCTATGGCTACACCTTC
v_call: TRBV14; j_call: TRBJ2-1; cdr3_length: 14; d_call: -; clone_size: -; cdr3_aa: CASSQDSWYNEQFF; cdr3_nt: TGTGCCAGCAGCCAAGATAGCTGGTACAATGAGCAGTTCTTC
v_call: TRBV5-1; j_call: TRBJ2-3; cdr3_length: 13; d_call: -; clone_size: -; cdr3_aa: CASSPGSTDTQYF; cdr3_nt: TGCGCCAGCAGCCCGGGGAGCACAGATACGCAGTATTTT
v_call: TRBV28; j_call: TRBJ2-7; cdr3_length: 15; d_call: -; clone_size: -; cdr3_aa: CASSYYLSNRNEQYF; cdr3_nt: TGTGCCAGCAGTTACTACTTGAGTAATCGGAACGAGCAGTACTTC
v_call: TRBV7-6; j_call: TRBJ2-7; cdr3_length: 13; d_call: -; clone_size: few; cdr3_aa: CASSITGGAEQYF; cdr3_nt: TGTGCCAGCAGCATCACAGGGGGGGCCGAGCAGTACTTC
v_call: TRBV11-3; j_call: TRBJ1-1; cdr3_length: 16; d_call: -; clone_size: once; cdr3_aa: CASSRRWEGVNTEAFF; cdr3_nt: TGTGCCAGCAGCCGCCGGTGGGAAGGGGTGAACACTGAAGCTTTCTTT
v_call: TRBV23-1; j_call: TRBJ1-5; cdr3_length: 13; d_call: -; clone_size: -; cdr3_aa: CASSRHYNQPQHF; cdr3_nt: TGCGCCAGCAGCCGGCACTACAATCAGCCCCAGCATTTT
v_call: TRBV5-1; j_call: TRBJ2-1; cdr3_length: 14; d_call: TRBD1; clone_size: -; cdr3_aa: CASSFRDRGNEQFF; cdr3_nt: TGCGCCAGCAGCTTTCGTGACAGGGGCAATGAGCAGTTCTTC
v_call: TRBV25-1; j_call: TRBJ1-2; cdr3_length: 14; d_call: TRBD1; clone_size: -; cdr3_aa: CASSDDRGSYGYTF; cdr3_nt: TGTGCCAGCAGTGACGACAGGGGGAGTTATGGCTACACCTTC
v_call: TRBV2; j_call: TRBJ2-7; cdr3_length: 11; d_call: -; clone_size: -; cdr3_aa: CASNAVGGKYF; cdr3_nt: TGTGCCAGCAACGCGGTTGGGGGGAAGTACTTC
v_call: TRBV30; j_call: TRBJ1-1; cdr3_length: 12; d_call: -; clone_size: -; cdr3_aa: CAWSLDRTEAFF; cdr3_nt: TGTGCCTGGAGTTTAGACAGGACGGAAGCTTTCTTT
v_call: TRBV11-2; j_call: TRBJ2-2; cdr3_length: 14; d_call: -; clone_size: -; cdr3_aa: CASSLVSGVGELFF; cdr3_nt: TGTGCCAGCAGCTTAGTATCGGGGGTTGGGGAGCTGTTTTTT
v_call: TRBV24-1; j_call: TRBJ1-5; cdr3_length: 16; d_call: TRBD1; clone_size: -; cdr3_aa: CATSDSGQGENQPQHF; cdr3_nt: TGTGCCACCAGTGACTCGGGACAGGGGGAAAATCAGCCCCAGCATTTT
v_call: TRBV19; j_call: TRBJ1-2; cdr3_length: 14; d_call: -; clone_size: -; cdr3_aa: CASSSGRGGYGYTF; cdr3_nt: TGTGCCAGTAGTTCAGGACGGGGAGGCTATGGCTACACCTTC
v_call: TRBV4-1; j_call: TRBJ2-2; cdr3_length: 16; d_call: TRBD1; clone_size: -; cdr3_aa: CASSRWTGTNTGELFF; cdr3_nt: TGCGCCAGCAGCCGTTGGACAGGGACGAACACCGGGGAGCTGTTTTTT
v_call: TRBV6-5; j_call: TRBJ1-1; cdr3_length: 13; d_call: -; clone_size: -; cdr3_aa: CASSYPGRAEAFF; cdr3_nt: TGTGCCAGCAGTTACCCAGGGAGGGCTGAAGCTTTCTTT
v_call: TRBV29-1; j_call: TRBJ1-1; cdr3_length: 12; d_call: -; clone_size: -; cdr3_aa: CSAPTPNTEAFF; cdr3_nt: TGCAGCGCCCCGACACCGAACACTGAAGCTTTCTTT
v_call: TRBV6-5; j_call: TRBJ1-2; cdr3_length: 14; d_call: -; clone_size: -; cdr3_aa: CASTPREGFYGYTF; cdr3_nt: TGTGCCAGCACCCCCCGGGAGGGATTTTATGGCTACACCTTC
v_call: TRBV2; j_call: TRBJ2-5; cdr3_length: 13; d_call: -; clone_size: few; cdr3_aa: CASTSGLQETQYF; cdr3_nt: TGTGCCAGCACTTCGGGACTGCAAGAGACCCAGTACTTC
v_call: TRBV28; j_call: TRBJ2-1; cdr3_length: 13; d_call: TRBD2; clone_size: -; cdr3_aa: CASSWTSDNEQFF; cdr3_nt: TGTGCCAGCAGCTGGACTAGCGACAATGAGCAGTTCTTC
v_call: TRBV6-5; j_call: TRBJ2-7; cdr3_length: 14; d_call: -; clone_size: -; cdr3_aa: CASSSGGQYYEQYF; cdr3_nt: TGTGCCAGCAGCTCCGGGGGACAGTACTACGAGCAGTACTTC
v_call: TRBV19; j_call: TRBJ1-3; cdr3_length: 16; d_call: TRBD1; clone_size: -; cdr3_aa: CASSPLTGWTGNTIYF; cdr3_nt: TGTGCCAGTAGTCCCCTGACAGGGTGGACTGGAAACACCATATATTTT
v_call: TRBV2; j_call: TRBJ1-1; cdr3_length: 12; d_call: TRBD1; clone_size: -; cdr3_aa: CASRPQGARRFF; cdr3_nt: TGTGCCAGCAGGCCACAGGGGGCCCGGCGATTCTTT
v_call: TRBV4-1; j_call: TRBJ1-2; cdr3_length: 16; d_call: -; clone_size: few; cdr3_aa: CASSQGAQTANYGYTF; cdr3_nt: TGCGCCAGCAGCCAAGGGGCCCAGACAGCTAACTATGGCTACACCTTC
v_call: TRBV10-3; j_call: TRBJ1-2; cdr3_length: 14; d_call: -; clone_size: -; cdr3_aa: CAISELTGSLGYTF; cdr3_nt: TGTGCCATCAGTGAGTTAACGGGATCCCTTGGCTACACCTTC
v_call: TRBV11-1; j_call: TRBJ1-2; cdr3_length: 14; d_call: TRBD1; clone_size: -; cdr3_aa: CASNNLDRGDGYTF; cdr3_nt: TGTGCCAGCAACAACCTCGACAGGGGGGATGGCTACACCTTC
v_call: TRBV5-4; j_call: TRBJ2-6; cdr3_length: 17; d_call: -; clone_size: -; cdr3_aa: CASSGQVRQTGANVLTF; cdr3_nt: TGTGCCAGCAGCGGGCAGGTGCGACAGACTGGGGCCAACGTCCTGACTTTC
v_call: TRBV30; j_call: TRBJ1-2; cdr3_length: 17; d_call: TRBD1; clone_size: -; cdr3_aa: CAWSRTMGQVINYGYTF; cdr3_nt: TGTGCCTGGAGTCGTACAATGGGACAGGTGATAAACTATGGCTACACCTTC
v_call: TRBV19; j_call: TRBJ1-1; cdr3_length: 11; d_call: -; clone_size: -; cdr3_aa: CASPDRPLAFF; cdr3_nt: TGTGCCAGCCCCGACAGGCCTTTGGCTTTCTTT
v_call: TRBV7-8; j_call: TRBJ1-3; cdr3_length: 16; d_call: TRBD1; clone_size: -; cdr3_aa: CASSEGQGSSGNTIYF; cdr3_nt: TGTGCCAGCAGCGAGGGACAGGGCAGCTCTGGAAACACCATATATTTT
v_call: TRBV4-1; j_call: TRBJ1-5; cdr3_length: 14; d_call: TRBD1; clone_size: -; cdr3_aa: CASSQSAGGQPQHF; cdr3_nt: TGCGCCAGCAGCCAATCTGCAGGGGGGCAGCCCCAGCATTTT
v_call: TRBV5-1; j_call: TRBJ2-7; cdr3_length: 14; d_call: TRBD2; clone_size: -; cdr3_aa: CASSLSSGVYEQYF; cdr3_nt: TGCGCCAGCAGCTTGTCTAGCGGGGTATACGAGCAGTACTTC
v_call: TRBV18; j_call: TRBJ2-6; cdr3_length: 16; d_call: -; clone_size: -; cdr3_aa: CASCTTRGSGANVLTF; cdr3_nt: TGTGCCAGCTGCACCACTCGGGGATCCGGGGCCAACGTCCTGACTTTC
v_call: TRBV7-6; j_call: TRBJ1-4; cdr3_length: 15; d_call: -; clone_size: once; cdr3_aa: CASSPQQGSNEKLFF; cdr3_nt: TGTGCCAGCAGCCCGCAACAGGGATCTAATGAAAAACTGTTTTTT
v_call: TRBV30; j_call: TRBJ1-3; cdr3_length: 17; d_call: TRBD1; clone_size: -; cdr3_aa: CAWTNEGDRGFGNTIYF; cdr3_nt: TGTGCCTGGACCAATGAGGGGGACAGGGGTTTTGGAAACACCATATATTTT
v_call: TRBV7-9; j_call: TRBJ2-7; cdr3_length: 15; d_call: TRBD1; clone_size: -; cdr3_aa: CASSTPSTGSYEQYF; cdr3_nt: TGTGCCAGCAGCACTCCCTCGACAGGGAGCTACGAGCAGTACTTC
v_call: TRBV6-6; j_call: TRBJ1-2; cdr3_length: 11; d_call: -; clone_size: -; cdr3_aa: CASSSFYGYTF; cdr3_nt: TGTGCCAGCAGTTCCTTTTATGGCTACACCTTC
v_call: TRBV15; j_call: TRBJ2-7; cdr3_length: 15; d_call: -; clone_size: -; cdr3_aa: CATSRGSGRSYEQYF; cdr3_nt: TGTGCCACCAGCAGAGGTTCAGGGCGCTCCTACGAGCAGTACTTC